This entry features one T cell receptor (beta chain) sequence. No antigen is known for it. The Oncomine TCR Beta short-read assay sequenced DNA from cultured CD4+ T cells. Genomic DNA was isolated from CD4+ T cells that had been cultured. Each CDR3 protein is one row after TCRdb ran MiXCR on the PCR reads. The sample includes about 11,000 distinct CDR3 sequences, around 60% of them seen just once. Germline V gene data show CDR1 as SGHVS and CDR2 as FNYEAQ. CDR3 length: 14 residues. The germline V and J ends were trimmed by 1 base and 0 bases, with 5 bases remaining between them. The data derive from a study of vaccination and CD4 T cells after COVID-19. Across the whole study: Overlapping spike peptides served as the stimulus for the cells. These peptides came from SARS-CoV-2 and from the common cold coronaviruses HCoV-NL63, HCoV-OC43 and HCoV-229E.

Findings of the study overall: Spike mono-reactivity was shown by 304 of 307 vaccine-specific clones in convalescent patients.

Documented treatment: approximately 9-day PBMC culture with coronavirus spike peptide pools or control peptides (ViraFEST assay). Wells contained some 1.9 million PBMCs each, and these were cultured with about 9.1 IU/ml IL-2 and roughly 9.5 ug/ml peptide pools. The material sequenced was CD4+ T cells from blood, cultured in vitro. The receptor comes from a human donor who had recovered from COVID-19. This sequence joins TRBV7-6 and TRBJ2-3; no definite D call. The CDR3 sequence is CASSLVTSTDTQYF. The CDR3 DNA reads TGTGCCAGCAGCTTAGTGACTAGCACAGATACGCAGTATTTT.